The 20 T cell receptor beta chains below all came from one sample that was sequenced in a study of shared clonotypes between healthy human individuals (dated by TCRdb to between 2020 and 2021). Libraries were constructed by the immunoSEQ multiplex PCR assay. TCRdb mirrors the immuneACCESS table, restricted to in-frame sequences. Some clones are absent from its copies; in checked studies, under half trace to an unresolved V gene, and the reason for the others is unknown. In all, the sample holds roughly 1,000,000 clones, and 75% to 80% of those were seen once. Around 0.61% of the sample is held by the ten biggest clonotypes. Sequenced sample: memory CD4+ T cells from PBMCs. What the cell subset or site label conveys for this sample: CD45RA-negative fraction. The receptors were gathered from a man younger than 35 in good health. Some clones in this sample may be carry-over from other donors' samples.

The chain's CDR3 is CASKWGRDSYNEQFF. The DNA of the CDR3 is TGTGCCAGCAAGTGGGGCAGGGACTCCTACAATGAGCAGTTCTTC. The chain uses TRBV2 and TRBJ2-1; maybe TRBD1 (5 bases). V gave up 7 bases and J gave up 0 bases, with 13 bases separating them. Germline V gene data show CDR1 as SNHLY and CDR2 as FYNNEI. The CDR3 is made up of 15 amino acids.

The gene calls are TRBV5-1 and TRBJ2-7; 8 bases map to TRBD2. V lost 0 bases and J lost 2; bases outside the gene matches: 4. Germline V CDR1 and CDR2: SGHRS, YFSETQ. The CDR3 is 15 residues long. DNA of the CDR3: TGCGCCAGCAGCTTGGGGGGGACTAGGACCTACGAGCAGTACTTC. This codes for CASSLGGTRTYEQYF.

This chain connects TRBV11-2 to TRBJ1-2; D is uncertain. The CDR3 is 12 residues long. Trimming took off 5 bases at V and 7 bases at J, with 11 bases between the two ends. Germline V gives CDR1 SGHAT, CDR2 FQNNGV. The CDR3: CASSPLRGGYTF. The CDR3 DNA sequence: TGTGCCAGCAGCCCTTTACGGGGTGGCTACACCTTC.

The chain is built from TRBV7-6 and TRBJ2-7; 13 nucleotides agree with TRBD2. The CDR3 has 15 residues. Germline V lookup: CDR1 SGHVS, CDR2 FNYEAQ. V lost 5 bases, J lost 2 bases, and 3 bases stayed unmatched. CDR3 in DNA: TGTGCCAGCAGCCCGGGACTAGCGGGAACCTACGAGCAGTACTTC. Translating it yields CASSPGLAGTYEQYF. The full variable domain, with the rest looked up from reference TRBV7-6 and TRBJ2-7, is GAGVSQSPRYKVTKRGQDVALRCDPISGHVSLYWYRQALGQGPEFLTYFNYEAQQDKSGLPNDRFSAERPEGSISTLTIQRTEQRDSAMYRCASSPGLAGTYEQYFGPGTRLTVT.

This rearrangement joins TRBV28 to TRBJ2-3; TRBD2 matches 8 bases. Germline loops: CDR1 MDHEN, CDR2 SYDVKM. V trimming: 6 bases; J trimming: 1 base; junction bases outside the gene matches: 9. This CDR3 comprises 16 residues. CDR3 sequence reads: CASSLFSGRRTDTQYF. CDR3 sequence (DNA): TGTGCCAGCAGCCTATTCAGCGGGAGACGCACAGATACGCAGTATTTT.

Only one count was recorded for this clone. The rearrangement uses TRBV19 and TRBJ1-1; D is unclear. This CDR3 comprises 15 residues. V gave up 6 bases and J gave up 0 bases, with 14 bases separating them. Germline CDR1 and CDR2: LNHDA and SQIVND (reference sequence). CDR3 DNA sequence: TGTGCCAGTAGACCCATCGATAGCATGAACACTGAAGCTTTCTTT. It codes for CASRPIDSMNTEAFF.

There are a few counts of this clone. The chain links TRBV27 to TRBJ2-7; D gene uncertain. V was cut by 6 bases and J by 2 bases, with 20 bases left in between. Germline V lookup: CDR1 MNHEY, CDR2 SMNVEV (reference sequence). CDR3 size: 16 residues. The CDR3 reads CASSQNGLLLTYEQYF. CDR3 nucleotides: TGTGCCAGCAGCCAGAACGGCCTTCTCCTTACCTACGAGCAGTACTTC.

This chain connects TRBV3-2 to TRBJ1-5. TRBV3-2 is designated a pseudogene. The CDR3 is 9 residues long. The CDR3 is CARPSPQHF. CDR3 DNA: TGTGCCCGACCCTCGCCCCAGCATTTT.

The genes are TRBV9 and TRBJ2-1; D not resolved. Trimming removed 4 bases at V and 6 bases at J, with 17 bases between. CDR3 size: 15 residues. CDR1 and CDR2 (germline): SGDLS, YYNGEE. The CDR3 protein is CASSSTALAANEQFF. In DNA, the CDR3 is TGTGCCAGCAGCAGTACCGCCTTGGCGGCCAATGAGCAGTTCTTC. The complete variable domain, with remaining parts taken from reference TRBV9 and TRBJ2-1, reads DSGVTQTPKHLITATGQRVTLRCSPRSGDLSVYWYQQSLDQGLQFLIQYYNGEERAKGNILERFSAQQFPDLHSELNLSSLELGDSALYFCASSSTALAANEQFFGPGTRLTVL.

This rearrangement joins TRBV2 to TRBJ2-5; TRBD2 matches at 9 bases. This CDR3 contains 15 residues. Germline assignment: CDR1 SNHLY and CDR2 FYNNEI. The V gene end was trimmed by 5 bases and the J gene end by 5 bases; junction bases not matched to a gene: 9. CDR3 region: CASSNSGRVGETQYF. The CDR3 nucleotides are TGTGCCAGCAGTAATAGCGGGAGAGTGGGGGAGACCCAGTACTTC.

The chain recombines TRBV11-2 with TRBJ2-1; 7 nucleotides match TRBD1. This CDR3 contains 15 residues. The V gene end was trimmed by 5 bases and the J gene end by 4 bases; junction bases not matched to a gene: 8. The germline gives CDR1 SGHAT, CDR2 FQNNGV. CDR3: CASSLTRDSYNEQFF. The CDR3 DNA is TGTGCCAGCAGCCTGACCCGGGACAGTTACAATGAGCAGTTCTTC.

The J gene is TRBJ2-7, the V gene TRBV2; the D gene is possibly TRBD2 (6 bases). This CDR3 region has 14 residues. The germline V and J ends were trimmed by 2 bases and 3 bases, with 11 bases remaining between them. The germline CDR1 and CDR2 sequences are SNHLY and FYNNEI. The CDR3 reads CASSELGTGYEQYF. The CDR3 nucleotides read TGTGCCAGCAGTGAACTAGGGACTGGCTACGAGCAGTACTTC.

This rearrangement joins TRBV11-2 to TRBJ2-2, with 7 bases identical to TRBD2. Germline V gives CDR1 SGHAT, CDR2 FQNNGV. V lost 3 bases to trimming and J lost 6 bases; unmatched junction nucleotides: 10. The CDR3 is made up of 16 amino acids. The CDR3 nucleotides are TGTGCCAGCAGCTTCCTCGGCGGGAGTACGGCCGGGGAGCTGTTTTTT. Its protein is CASSFLGGSTAGELFF.

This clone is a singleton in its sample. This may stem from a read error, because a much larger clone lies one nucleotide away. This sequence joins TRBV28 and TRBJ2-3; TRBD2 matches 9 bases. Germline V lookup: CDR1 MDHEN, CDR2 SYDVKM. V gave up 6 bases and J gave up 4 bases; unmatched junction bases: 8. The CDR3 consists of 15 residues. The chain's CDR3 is CASSGAGGGADTQYF. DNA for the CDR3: TGTGCCAGCAGCGGAGCGGGAGGAGGGGCAGATACGCAGTATTTT.

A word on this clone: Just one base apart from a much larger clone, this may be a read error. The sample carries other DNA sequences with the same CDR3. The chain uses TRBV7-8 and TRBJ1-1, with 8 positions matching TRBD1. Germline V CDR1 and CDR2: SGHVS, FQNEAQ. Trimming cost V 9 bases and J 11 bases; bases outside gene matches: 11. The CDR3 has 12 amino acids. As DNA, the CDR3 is TGTGCCAGTAGCGTAATACAGGGGGTGGCTTTCTTT. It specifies CASSVIQGVAFF. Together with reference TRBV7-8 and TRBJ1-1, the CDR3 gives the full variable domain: GAGVSQSPRYKVAKRGQDVALRCDPISGHVSLFWYQQALGQGPEFLTYFQNEAQLDKSGLPSDRFFAERPEGSVSTLKIQRTQQEDSAVYLCASSVIQGVAFFGQGTRLTVV.

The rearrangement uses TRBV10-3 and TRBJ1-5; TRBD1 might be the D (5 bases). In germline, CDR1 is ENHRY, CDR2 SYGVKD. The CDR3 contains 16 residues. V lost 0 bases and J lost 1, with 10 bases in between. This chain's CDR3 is CAISESPGRSNQPQHF. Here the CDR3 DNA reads TGTGCCATCAGTGAGTCCCCGGGACGGAGCAATCAGCCCCAGCATTTT.

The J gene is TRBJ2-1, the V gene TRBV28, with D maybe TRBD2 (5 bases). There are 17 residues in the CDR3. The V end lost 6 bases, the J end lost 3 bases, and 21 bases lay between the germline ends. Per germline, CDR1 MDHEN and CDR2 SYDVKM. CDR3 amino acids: CASSPIGLRRIYNEQFF. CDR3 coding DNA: TGTGCCAGCAGCCCTATAGGACTCAGGAGAATCTACAATGAGCAGTTCTTC.

The CDR3 is CASSVASGRAGETQYF. DNA of the CDR3: TGTGCCAGCAGCGTAGCTAGCGGGAGGGCCGGAGAGACCCAGTACTTC. V is TRBV9 and J is TRBJ2-5; TRBD2 matches 12 bases. The CDR3 covers 16 residues. The trim removed 0 bases at V and 4 bases at J, leaving 4 bases unmatched. CDR1 and CDR2 from the germline V gene are SGDLS and YYNGEE.

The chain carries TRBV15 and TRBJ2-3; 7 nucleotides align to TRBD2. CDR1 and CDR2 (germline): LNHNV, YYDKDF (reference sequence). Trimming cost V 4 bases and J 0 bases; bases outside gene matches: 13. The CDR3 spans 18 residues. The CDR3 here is CATSTLGEASGSTDTQYF. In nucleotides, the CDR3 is TGTGCCACCAGCACCCTCGGAGAGGCTAGCGGCAGCACAGATACGCAGTATTTT.

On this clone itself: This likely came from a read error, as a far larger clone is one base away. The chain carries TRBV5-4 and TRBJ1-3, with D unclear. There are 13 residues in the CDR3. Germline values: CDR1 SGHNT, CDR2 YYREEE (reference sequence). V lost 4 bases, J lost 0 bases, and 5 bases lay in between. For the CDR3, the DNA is TGTGCCAGCAGCGTAATCTCTGGAAACACCATATATTTT. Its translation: CASSVISGNTIYF.